These 29 T cell receptor beta chains were all obtained from the same sample, sequenced in a study of preoperative IRX-2 immunotherapy in early breast cancer. Assay used: immunoSEQ multiplex PCR; TCRdb lists only in-frame clones, some missing. The sample shows some 42,000 clones, 82% of them seen only once. Indicated treatment: preoperative locoregional IRX-2 cytokine immunotherapy. The sample here was lymph node tissue, taken after IRX-2 immunotherapy. These receptor sequences come from a human donor with breast cancer.

This clone was seen just once. This rearrangement joins TRBV10-1 to TRBJ2-3; TRBD1 matches at 10 bases. Per germline, CDR1 WNHNN and CDR2 SYGVQD (reference sequence). V gave up 3 bases and J gave up 3 bases; unmatched junction bases: 6. This CDR3 has 16 residues. CDR3 in amino acids: CASSDSRTGGTDTQYF. The CDR3 DNA reads TGCGCCAGCAGTGATTCAAGGACAGGGGGGACAGATACGCAGTATTTT.

This clone was recorded a few times. The chain is built from TRBV28 and TRBJ2-6; D is uncertain. Trimming took 11 bases from V and 0 from J, leaving 14 bases between them. The CDR3 extends over 15 amino acids. The V gene's germline CDR1 is MDHEN and CDR2 SYDVKM. CDR3 bases: TGTGCCTCGAGCCGTGGGATCTCTGGGGCCAACGTCCTGACTTTC. This encodes CASSRGISGANVLTF.

The chain combines TRBV19 with TRBJ1-6; D is uncertain. CDR1 is LNHDA, CDR2 SQIVND, per germline (reference sequence). With 7 bases removed from V and 0 bases from J, the gap between germline ends came to 7 bases. This CDR3 has 14 amino acids. CDR3 nucleotides: TGTGCCAGTAAGACGGGCTCCTATAATTCACCCCTCCACTTT. It translates to CASKTGSYNSPLHF. The complete variable domain, with remaining parts taken from reference TRBV19 and TRBJ1-6, reads DGGITQSPKYLFRKEGQNVTLSCEQNLNHDAMYWYRQDPGQGLRLIYYSQIVNDFQKGDIAEGYSVSREKKESFPLTVTSAQKNPTAFYLCASKTGSYNSPLHFGNGTRLTVT.

The rearrangement uses TRBV28 and TRBJ2-5; 9 nucleotides agree with TRBD1. Germline V lookup: CDR1 MDHEN, CDR2 SYDVKM. This CDR3 region has 16 residues. V lost 6 bases to trimming and J lost 3 bases; unmatched junction nucleotides: 11. Written as DNA, the CDR3 is TGTGCCAGCAGCACCACGTACAGGGGGCTGGAAGAGACCCAGTACTTC. Residues: CASSTTYRGLEETQYF.

This clone was picked up one time. V and J are TRBV5-1 and TRBJ1-2; 10 positions agree with TRBD1. V shed 3 bases, J shed 4 bases, and the junction held 3 bases outside the gene matches. CDR1 is SGHRS, CDR2 YFSETQ, per germline. The CDR3 covers 14 residues. CDR3 amino acids: CASSWDRGSYGYTF. The CDR3 DNA reads as TGCGCCAGCAGCTGGGACAGGGGATCCTATGGCTACACCTTC.

This chain connects TRBV1 to TRBJ2-7; TRBD1, the D gene given by the table, was not confirmed from the DNA. TRBV1 is given as a pseudogene. There are 16 residues in the CDR3. The CDR3 DNA reads as TGCGCCAGCAGCCAGGGATCAGGGTGGGGCTCCTACGAGCAGTACTTC. Protein: CASSQGSGWGSYEQYF.

J is TRBJ1-2 and V is TRBV28; 9 bases are a match to TRBD1. The length of the CDR3 is 16 residues. Germline-derived CDR1 and CDR2 are MDHEN and SYDVKM. The ends lost 6 bases at V and 5 bases at J; junction bases unmatched: 13. Written as DNA, the CDR3 is TGTGCCAGCAGAGACAGGGGGGCGGGACACCGGTATGGCTACACCTTC. It specifies CASRDRGAGHRYGYTF.

This clone was seen only a few times. A read error is likely, as this CDR3 ends without the conserved phenylalanine or tryptophan. The limits of the CDR3 on the DNA are not certain, so only TCRdb's listed CDR3 is given. This chain uses TRBV12-2 with TRBJ1-1; no check of the table's D call, TRBD1, against the DNA was made. TRBV12-2 is designated a pseudogene. The CDR3 spans 14 residues, counting both ends. CDR3 region: CASRLEIGSTATLS.

The CDR3 region has the DNA TGTGCCAGTAAAAGGGACAATCCGGGTGGCTACACCTTC. As protein: CASKRDNPGGYTF. The chain couples TRBV19 to TRBJ1-2, with D possibly TRBD1 on 6 matching bases. Germline V gene data show CDR1 as LNHDA and CDR2 as SQIVND (reference sequence). Trimming took 7 bases from V and 7 from J, leaving 16 bases between them. The CDR3 spans 13 residues.

V gene TRBV6-8 combines with J gene TRBJ1-3; 9 bases are a match to TRBD1. The germline gives CDR1 MNHGY, CDR2 SAAAGT. The junction had 3 bases not matched to a gene; V was cut back by 8 bases and J by 7 bases. This CDR3 is built from 12 residues. CDR3 nucleotides: TGTGCCAGCGGACAGGGGAGGAACACCATATATTTT. Translation: CASGQGRNTIYF.

The CDR3 loop reads CASSWAGGPRNEQFF. CDR3 DNA: TGCGCCAGCAGCTGGGCGGGGGGGCCCCGTAATGAGCAGTTCTTC. This chain joins TRBV5-1 and TRBJ2-1, with 9 positions matching TRBD2. V was clipped by 3 bases and J by 7 bases; unmatched bases: 8. The germline CDR1 and CDR2 sequences are SGHRS and YFSETQ. The CDR3 consists of 15 residues. Complete variable domain (other parts from reference TRBV5-1 and TRBJ2-1): KAGVTQTPRYLIKTRGQQVTLSCSPISGHRSVSWYQQTPGQGLQFLFEYFSETQRNKGNFPGRFSGRQFSNSRSEMNVSTLELGDSALYLCASSWAGGPRNEQFFGPGTRLTVL.

J is TRBJ1-1 and V is TRBV5-1; 7 nucleotides align to TRBD1. This CDR3 has 15 residues. V gave up 3 bases and J gave up 1 base; unmatched junction bases: 6. In germline, CDR1 is SGHRS, CDR2 YFSETQ. The CDR3 is CASSSGQAGNTEAFF. In DNA form, the CDR3 reads TGCGCCAGCAGCTCAGGACAGGCCGGGAACACTGAAGCTTTCTTT.

This sequence joins TRBV19 and TRBJ2-1, with a weak D call TRBD1 (6 bases). V lost 3 bases and J lost 2, with 11 bases in between. Germline values: CDR1 LNHDA, CDR2 SQIVND (reference sequence). This CDR3 spans 15 amino acids. The CDR3 reads CASSIGGPPYNEQFF. CDR3 sequence (DNA): TGTGCCAGTAGTATTGGGGGCCCTCCCTACAATGAGCAGTTCTTC. Combining the CDR3 with reference TRBV19 and TRBJ2-1 gives the whole variable domain DGGITQSPKYLFRKEGQNVTLSCEQNLNHDAMYWYRQDPGQGLRLIYYSQIVNDFQKGDIAEGYSVSREKKESFPLTVTSAQKNPTAFYLCASSIGGPPYNEQFFGPGTRLTVL.

This clone was detected only once. The gene calls are TRBV29-1 and TRBJ2-3; 10 bases map to TRBD2. Germline CDR1 SQVTM, CDR2 ANQGSEA. CDR3 length equals 20 residues. CDR3 amino acids: CASSQDRGLSGGADADTQYF. The CDR3 DNA reads TGCGCCAGCAGCCAAGATAGGGGACTAAGCGGGGGGGCAGATGCAGATACGCAGTATTTT.

This chain joins TRBV11-3 and TRBJ1-4; tentative D call: TRBD1 (5 bases). V was trimmed by 5 bases and J by 2 bases, leaving 12 bases between them. CDR3 size: 15 residues. CDR1 and CDR2 (germline): SGHNT, YENEEA. This CDR3 is CASSPAGMTNEKLFF. The CDR3 nucleotides read TGTGCCAGCAGCCCAGCAGGGATGACTAATGAAAAACTGTTTTTT.

This chain connects TRBV29-1 to TRBJ1-4; D unclear. The V and J ends lost 3 bases and 4 bases respectively, with 12 bases between them. The CDR3 sequence is 14 residues long. Germline CDR1 SQVTM, CDR2 ANQGSEA. The DNA of the CDR3 is TGCAGCGTTGAGATGGGCAGAGGTAATGAAAAACTGTTTTTT. This translates into CSVEMGRGNEKLFF.

The chain joins TRBV28 to TRBJ2-4; TRBD2 is a possible D gene (7 bases). Germline CDR1 and CDR2: MDHEN and SYDVKM. Trimming took off 1 base at V and 0 bases at J, with 19 bases between the two ends. This CDR3 has 19 amino acids. The CDR3 reads CASSLFAGATNIAKNIQYF. The CDR3, as DNA: TGTGCCAGCAGTTTATTCGCGGGGGCCACAAACATAGCCAAAAACATTCAGTACTTC.

The genes are TRBV6-8 and TRBJ2-7; TRBD2 matches 7 bases. Germline values: CDR1 MNHGY, CDR2 SAAAGT. This CDR3 is 15 amino acids long. With 4 bases clipped from V and 5 bases from J, the junction kept 11 bases outside the gene matches. The CDR3 region has the DNA TGTGCCAGCAGTTCCGGGACTATGCTTGGCCACGAGCAGTACTTC. It yields the protein CASSSGTMLGHEQYF.

The genes are TRBV6-8 and TRBJ1-6, with TRBD1 identical over 7 bases. Germline V gene data show CDR1 as MNHGY and CDR2 as SAAAGT. The CDR3 has 17 amino acids. Trimming removed 2 bases from V and 4 bases from J; junction bases left unmatched: 8. The CDR3 is CASSYPPDRSYNSPLHF. CDR3 sequence (DNA): TGTGCCAGCAGTTACCCACCGGACAGGTCTTATAATTCACCCCTCCACTTT.

This clone showed up just a few times. The chain combines TRBV19 with TRBJ2-1; 9 bases match TRBD1. This CDR3 spans 16 amino acids. CDR1 LNHDA and CDR2 SQIVND come from the germline V gene (reference sequence). V shed 4 bases and J 8 bases; nucleotides not matched to a gene: 12. As DNA, the CDR3 is TGTGCCAGTAGTAGGGCGGGACAGGGCGCTTTTGATGAGCAGTTCTTC. This sequence encodes CASSRAGQGAFDEQFF.

The chain uses TRBV14 and TRBJ2-3; no clear D gene. CDR1 is SGHDN and CDR2 is FVKESK in the germline V gene. The V end was cut by 3 bases, the J end by 2 bases, with 0 bases between. The CDR3 length is 11 residues. The CDR3 here is CASSHTDTQYF. CDR3 nucleotides: TGTGCCAGCAGCCACACAGATACGCAGTATTTT.

The chain uses TRBV23-1 and TRBJ1-1, with TRBD1 as a possible D gene (5 bases). TRBV23-1 is recorded as an ORF, its role being uncertain. The V and J ends lost 6 bases and 4 bases respectively, with 15 bases between them. There are 14 residues in the CDR3. CDR3 loop: CASSQDAGVTEAFF. CDR3 sequence (DNA): TGCGCCAGCAGCCAAGATGCGGGGGTCACTGAAGCTTTCTTT.

V gene TRBV7-4 combines with J gene TRBJ2-7; weak D call: TRBD2 (5 bases). Trimming removed 3 bases from V and 4 bases from J, with 10 bases in between. The CDR3 is made up of 13 amino acids. In germline, CDR1 is SGHVT, CDR2 SQSDAQ. The DNA of the CDR3 is TGTGCCAGCAGCTTTGTCTCGGGATACGAGCAGTACTTC. Amino acid sequence: CASSFVSGYEQYF.

V gene TRBV7-7 combines with J gene TRBJ2-4; D not certain. V was shortened by 1 base and J by 5 bases, with 12 bases between the two germline ends. The CDR3 spans 15 residues. The germline V gene has CDR1 SSHAT and CDR2 FNYEAQ (reference sequence). The CDR3: CASSLGARPENIQYF. In nucleotides, the CDR3 is TGTGCCAGCAGCTTAGGGGCCAGGCCCGAAAACATTCAGTACTTC.

The chain joins TRBV6-8 to TRBJ1-6; TRBD1 matches at 8 bases. Trimming removed 6 bases from V and 6 bases from J; junction bases left unmatched: 7. The CDR3 length is 15 residues. The V gene's germline CDR1 is MNHGY and CDR2 SAAAGT. The CDR3 reads CASSPDTGGNSPLHF. The DNA for the CDR3 is TGTGCCAGCAGCCCTGATACAGGGGGTAATTCACCCCTCCACTTT.

V gene TRBV11-3 combines with J gene TRBJ1-3, with D unresolved. The germline V and J ends were trimmed by 3 bases and 3 bases, with 9 bases remaining between them. Germline CDR1 is SGHNT and CDR2 is YENEEA. The CDR3 runs to 14 residues. CDR3 in amino acids: CASSFKVLGNTIYF. CDR3 DNA: TGTGCCAGCAGCTTCAAGGTCCTTGGAAACACCATATATTTT.

J is TRBJ1-4 and V is TRBV5-1; maybe TRBD1 (6 bases). V was cut by 2 bases and J by 6 bases, with 11 bases left in between. CDR1 is SGHRS, CDR2 YFSETQ, per germline. CDR3 length: 14 residues. CDR3 protein: CASSLQGRDEKLFF. As DNA, the CDR3 is TGCGCCAGCAGCTTACAGGGTCGGGATGAAAAACTGTTTTTT.

This rearrangement joins TRBV1 to TRBJ1-2. TRBV1 is reported as a pseudogene. The CDR3 has 15 amino acids. The CDR3 region has the DNA TGCGCCAGCAGCCAAGATTGGGGGGCGGACTATGGCTACACCTTC. It translates to CASSQDWGADYGYTF.

This rearrangement joins TRBV19 to TRBJ2-5, with D possibly being TRBD1 or TRBD2 (5 bases each). The CDR3 is made up of 16 amino acids. Trimming shortened V by 6 bases and J by 6 bases, and 23 bases separated the two germline ends. Germline V gives CDR1 LNHDA, CDR2 SQIVND (reference sequence). CDR3 DNA: TGTGCCAGTAGCACGCCCCCAGGGAGAGGCGAAAAGACCCAGTACTTC. Its protein product is CASSTPPGRGEKTQYF. The full variable domain, rest sourced from reference TRBV19 and TRBJ2-5, is DGGITQSPKYLFRKEGQNVTLSCEQNLNHDAMYWYRQDPGQGLRLIYYSQIVNDFQKGDIAEGYSVSREKKESFPLTVTSAQKNPTAFYLCASSTPPGRGEKTQYFGPGTRLLVL.